This T cell receptor beta chain derives from a study of identical twins. This clonotype appeared a few times. From the 5' RACE reads, TCRdb called clonotypes with MiXCR, one entry per CDR3 protein. The sample has more than 400,000 distinct CDR3 sequences, about 15% seen once. These same data were also listed under a study on yellow fever vaccine responses in identical twins.

This sequence originates from a woman aged 18-29 years in good health. The material sequenced was CD4+ T cells sorted from blood.

The CDR3 coding sequence is TGCAGTGCTTTCCTTAGCGGTTACTACAATGAGCAGTTCTTC. Its protein is CSAFLSGYYNEQFF. This chain connects TRBV20-1 to TRBJ2-1; D perhaps matches TRBD2 (6 bases). V lost 5 bases to trimming and J lost 3 bases, with 14 bases between them. CDR1 DFQATT and CDR2 SNEGSKA come from the germline V gene (reference sequence). The CDR3 runs to 14 residues.